These 18 T cell receptor beta chains were sequenced from one sample in a study of tumor-infiltrating lymphocytes in primary liver carcinoma listed by TCRdb under 2017. Sequencing was carried out with an Illumina HiSeq 2500. TCRbeta-specific cDNA was reverse-transcribed from 500 ng total RNA using a constant-region primer and ProtoScript II reverse transcriptase. Three nested multiplex PCR rounds, following a slightly modified ARM-PCR procedure, were used to build the TCRbeta libraries. Multiplex TRBV1-TRBV30 forward primers and a Cbeta reverse primer were used in the first two PCR rounds, each of which was run for approximately 9 cycles. TCRdb applied fastp at Q25 and MiXCR to the public reads, then kept only in-frame beta chains. Each entry merges the rows of one CDR3 protein and shows their most common DNA and genes. The sample table records 100,000 or so distinct CDR3 sequences; about three quarters of these occur just once. Around 9.1% of the sample comes from the top ten.

Total RNA and DNA were co-extracted from approximately 20-30 mg of bulk tissue with the AllPrep DNA/RNA mini kit, without cell sorting. The sample taken for sequencing was liver tumor tissue from sampling region 5. The label giving this sample's cell subset or site can be read as: tumor region T5, tumor centre. The receptors were sampled from a woman aged 55-70 years with primary liver carcinoma and hepatitis B virus infection.

In the case of this clonotype: This CDR3 fails to terminate in the conserved phenylalanine or tryptophan, so it likely reflects a read error. The J gene is TRBJ1-2, the V gene TRBV29-1; 10 positions match TRBD1. Unmatched junction bases numbered 9, after V lost 5 bases and J lost 3 bases. The V gene's germline CDR1 is SQVTM and CDR2 ANQGSEA. The CDR3 runs 15 residues. Here the CDR3 DNA reads TGCAGCGTTCGACAGGGGGCGCGGATGGACTATGGCTACACCATC. Translated: CSVRQGARMDYGYTI.

A remark on this clonotype: This may be a read error: a much more frequent sequence differs by one nucleotide. This CDR3 is CASSLRAGGANEQFF. CDR3 sequence (DNA): TGTGCCAGCAGCCTCAGGGCGGGGGGGGCTAATGAGCAGTTCTTC. This sequence joins TRBV6-6 and TRBJ2-1; 9 bases align to TRBD2. This CDR3 is 15 amino acids long. Germline CDR1 and CDR2: MNHNY and SVGAGI (reference sequence). The junction had 10 bases not matched to a gene; V was cut back by 6 bases and J by 7 bases.

The chain employs TRBV6-1 and TRBJ1-6; 7 positions agree with TRBD1. Germline CDR1 and CDR2: MNHNS and SASEGT. CDR3 length: 12 amino acids. In DNA form, the CDR3 reads TGTGTCGGTAGGACAGGAAATTCACCCCTCCACTTT. Encoded protein: CVGRTGNSPLHF.

For this clonotype: One base away lies a much larger clone, so this may be a sequencing read error. V is TRBV28 and J is TRBJ1-1, with D perhaps TRBD1 (6 bases). Between the trimmed V and J ends, which lost 6 bases and 4 bases, there was a span of 15 bases. The CDR3 runs 14 residues. Germline V gives CDR1 MDHEN, CDR2 SYDVKM. CDR3 region: CASSLGGAGTEAFF. CDR3 nucleotide sequence: TGTGCCAGCAGCCTGGGGGGCGCGGGCACTGAAGCTTTCTTT.

A word on this clonotype: Germline and junction disagree at one end, which may indicate a read error. V usage is TRBV6-5 and J usage is TRBJ2-2, with D possibly being TRBD1 or TRBD2 (5 bases each). Germline V gene sequence: CDR1 MNHEY, CDR2 SVGAGI. The CDR3 has 17 amino acids. The CDR3 DNA is TGTGCCAGCAGCTACGAGAGGCGGCTTGTGGACACCGGGGAGCTGATTTTT. It is translated as CASSYERRLVDTGELIF.

Concerning this clonotype: A read error may produce the germline difference seen at one junction end. This sequence joins TRBV29-1 and TRBJ2-2; 11 bases map to TRBD2. Germline CDR1 SQVTM, CDR2 ANQGSEA. The CDR3 runs to 17 residues. The CDR3 sequence: CSVGADGSGRDHGDLLF. The CDR3 DNA follows: TGCAGCGTTGGGGCAGATGGTAGCGGGAGGGATCACGGGGATCTGCTTTTT.

This clonotype has just a few counts. The chain joins TRBV7-9 to TRBJ2-7, with D tentatively TRBD1 (6 bases). The germline V gene encodes CDR1 SEHNR and CDR2 FQNEAQ (reference sequence). V lost 5 bases to trimming and J lost 10 bases, with 24 bases between them. The CDR3 has 15 amino acids. In nucleotides, the CDR3 is TGTGCCAGCAGCCCTAGGGGGAGCGAGGCAGGCAGCCAGTACTTC. Amino acids: CASSPRGSEAGSQYF.

This clonotype was observed many times. The chain joins TRBV6-1 to TRBJ1-5; TRBD1 aligns across 8 bases. The CDR3 runs 14 residues. CDR1 is MNHNS and CDR2 is SASEGT in the germline V gene. The trim removed 8 bases at V and 4 bases at J, leaving 7 bases unmatched. The CDR3 DNA reads TGTGCCAGCGGTACAGGGGGAGGGAATCAGCCCCAGCATTTT. Translated, it gives CASGTGGGNQPQHF.

This clonotype was observed a single time. A much larger clonotype is one base distant, so this may be a read error. The chain couples TRBV7-8 to TRBJ2-5, with D maybe TRBD1 (5 bases). This CDR3 is 15 amino acids long. CDR1 and CDR2 from the germline V gene are SGHVS and FQNEAQ. The CDR3 DNA follows: TGTGCCAGCAGCGACCAAGGGGCCGGACAAGAGGCCCAGTACTTC. Encoded protein: CASSDQGAGQEAQYF. The whole variable domain, filled in from reference TRBV7-8 and TRBJ2-5, reads GAGVSQSPRYKVAKRGQDVALRCDPISGHVSLFWYQQALGQGPEFLTYFQNEAQLDKSGLPSDRFFAERPEGSVSTLKIQRTQQEDSAVYLCASSDQGAGQEAQYFGPGTRLLVL.

With respect to this clonotype: A much larger clonotype is one base distant, so this may be a read error. A read error is likely, as this CDR3 ends without the conserved phenylalanine or tryptophan. V gene TRBV14 combines with J gene TRBJ1-2; no clear D gene. V dropped 1 base and J dropped 4 bases, with 7 bases sitting between them. Germline loops: CDR1 SGHDN, CDR2 FVKESK. The CDR3 has 13 amino acids. Written as DNA, the CDR3 is TGTGCCAGCAGCCAAGGACCCCTCTATGGCTACACCTCC. This sequence encodes CASSQGPLYGYTS.

This clonotype was seen repeatedly, ten times or more. The chain is built from TRBV5-4 and TRBJ1-1, with D perhaps TRBD1 (5 bases). CDR1 SGHNT and CDR2 YYREEE come from the germline V gene (reference sequence). The CDR3 is 12 residues long. Between the trimmed V and J ends, which lost 3 bases and 2 bases, there was a span of 5 bases. The CDR3, as DNA: TGTGCCAGCAGCTGGGGCAACACTGAAGCTTTCTTT. As protein: CASSWGNTEAFF.

A remark on this clonotype: An end of the junction does not agree with germline; a read error may underlie this. The chain combines TRBV5-1 with TRBJ2-1; TRBD2 agrees at 8 bases. Germline V gene lookup returns CDR1 SGHRS and CDR2 YFSETQ. This CDR3 is built from 14 residues. CDR3 bases: TGCGCCAGCAGCTACGGGAGGGCCTTCAATGAGCAGTCCTTC. It is translated as CASSYGRAFNEQSF.

On this clonotype: Just one base apart from a much larger clone, this may be a read error. The rearrangement links TRBV11-2 to TRBJ2-1; D unresolved. CDR1 and CDR2 (germline): SGHAT, FQNNGV. The CDR3 has 15 residues. The CDR3 DNA reads TGTACCAGCAGCCCCCAGGAACGGACGATTAATGAGCAGTTCTTC. Encoded protein: CTSSPQERTINEQFF.

With respect to this clonotype: As the CDR3 is not closed by the conserved phenylalanine or tryptophan, this likely results from a read error. The genes are TRBV29-1 and TRBJ2-3; TRBD2 is a possible D gene (5 bases). This CDR3 region has 15 residues. In germline, CDR1 is SQVTM, CDR2 ANQGSEA. CDR3 bases: TGCAGCGTTGCGCCTAGAGGTGGGAGCACAGATGCGCAGTATCTT. It yields the protein CSVAPRGGSTDAQYL.

This clonotype is a singleton in its sample. No conserved phenylalanine or tryptophan ends this CDR3, so it is likely a read error. The gene calls are TRBV5-5 and TRBJ1-1; D ambiguous. V dropped 2 bases and J dropped 4 bases, with 12 bases sitting between them. The germline V gene has CDR1 SGHKS and CDR2 YYEKEE (reference sequence). The CDR3 runs to 14 residues. CDR3 in DNA: TGTGCCAGCAGCTTTCCGACAAGGAGCACTGAAGCTTTCATT. The encoded protein is CASSFPTRSTEAFI.

As regards this clonotype: An end of the junction differs from the germline gene, which may be a read error. The gene calls are TRBV18 and TRBJ1-2; D is unclear. The CDR3 extends over 16 amino acids. In germline, CDR1 is KGHSH, CDR2 LQKENI. The CDR3 region has the DNA TGTACCAGCTCACCAAGGACCGGTAACACTAACTATGGCTACACCTTC. Amino acids: CTSSPRTGNTNYGYTF.

This clonotype was detected many times. The CDR3 coding sequence is TGTGCCAGCGCAAACACGACTAACTATGGCTACACCTTC. Its translation: CASANTTNYGYTF. The rearrangement joins TRBV12-3 or TRBV12-4 to TRBJ1-2, with D unresolved. The CDR3 consists of 13 residues. V shed 8 bases and J shed 0 bases, with 10 bases lying between them.

Concerning this clonotype: A much larger clone sits a single nucleotide away, making a read error possible. The V call is TRBV29-1, the J call TRBJ1-5, with D possibly TRBD1 on 6 matching bases. The J call may not be correct, given that the DNA end is closer to TRBJ2-3. Germline CDR1 and CDR2: SQVTM and ANQGSEA. The CDR3 spans 14 residues. CDR3 in DNA: TGCAGCGTTGAAAAACAGGGTGCCAATCAGCCCCAGTATTTT. This encodes CSVEKQGANQPQYF.